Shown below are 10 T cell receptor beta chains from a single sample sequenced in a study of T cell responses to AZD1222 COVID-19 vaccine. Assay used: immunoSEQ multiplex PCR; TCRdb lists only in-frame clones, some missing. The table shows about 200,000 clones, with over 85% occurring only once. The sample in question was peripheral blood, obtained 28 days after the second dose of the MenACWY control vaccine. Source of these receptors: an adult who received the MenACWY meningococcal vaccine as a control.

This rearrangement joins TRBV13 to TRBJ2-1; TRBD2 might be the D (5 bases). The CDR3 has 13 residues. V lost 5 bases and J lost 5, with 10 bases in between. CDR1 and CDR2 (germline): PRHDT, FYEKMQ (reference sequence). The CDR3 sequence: CASSPEDDNEQFF. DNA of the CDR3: TGTGCCAGCAGCCCGGAGGATGACAATGAGCAGTTCTTC.

The CDR3 nucleotides are TGTGCCAGTAGTATTTCAGGACGAAGCAATCAGCCCCAGCATTTT. Translated: CASSISGRSNQPQHF. The chain carries TRBV19 and TRBJ1-5, with no clear D. The length of the CDR3 is 15 residues. Germline V lookup: CDR1 LNHDA, CDR2 SQIVND (reference sequence). The V end was cut by 3 bases, the J end by 1 base, with 10 bases between.

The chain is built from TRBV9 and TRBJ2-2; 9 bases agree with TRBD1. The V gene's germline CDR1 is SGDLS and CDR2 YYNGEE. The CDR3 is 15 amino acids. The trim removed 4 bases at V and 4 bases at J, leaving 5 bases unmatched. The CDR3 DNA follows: TGTGCCAGCAGCTTTGGACAGGGGTCCACCGGGGAGCTGTTTTTT. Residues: CASSFGQGSTGELFF.

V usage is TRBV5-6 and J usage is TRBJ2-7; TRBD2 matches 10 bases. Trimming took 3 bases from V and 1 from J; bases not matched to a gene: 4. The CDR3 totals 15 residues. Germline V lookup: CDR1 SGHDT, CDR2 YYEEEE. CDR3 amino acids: CASSSLAGASYEQYF. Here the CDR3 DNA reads TGTGCCAGCAGCTCCCTAGCGGGAGCTTCCTACGAGCAGTACTTC. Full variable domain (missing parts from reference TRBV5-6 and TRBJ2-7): DAGVTQSPTHLIKTRGQQVTLRCSPKSGHDTVSWYQQALGQGPQFIFQYYEEEERQRGNFPDRFSGHQFPNYSSELNVNALLLGDSALYLCASSSLAGASYEQYFGPGTRLTVT.

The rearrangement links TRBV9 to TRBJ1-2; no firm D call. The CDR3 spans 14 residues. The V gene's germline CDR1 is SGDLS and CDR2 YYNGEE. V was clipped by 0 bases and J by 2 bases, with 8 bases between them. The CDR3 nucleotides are TGTGCCAGCAGCGTAGTGCCGGACAACTATGGCTACACCTTC. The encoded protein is CASSVVPDNYGYTF.

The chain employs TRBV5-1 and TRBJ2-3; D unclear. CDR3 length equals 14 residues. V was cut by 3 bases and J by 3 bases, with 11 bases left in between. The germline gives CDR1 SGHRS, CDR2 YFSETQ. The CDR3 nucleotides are TGCGCCAGCAGCTGGCAGGATGCGACAGATACGCAGTATTTT. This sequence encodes CASSWQDATDTQYF.

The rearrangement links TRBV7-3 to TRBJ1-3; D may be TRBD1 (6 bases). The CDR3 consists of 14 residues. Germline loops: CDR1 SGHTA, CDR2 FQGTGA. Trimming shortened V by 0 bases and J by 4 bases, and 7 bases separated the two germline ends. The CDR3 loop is CASSLTGGGNTIYF. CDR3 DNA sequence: TGTGCCAGCAGCTTAACAGGGGGAGGAAACACCATATATTTT.

The CDR3 bases are TGTGCCAGCGGGAGGGAGCGTATCTACGAGCAGTACTTC. Encoded protein: CASGRERIYEQYF. The V call is TRBV27, the J call TRBJ2-7; 7 bases align to TRBD2. With 8 bases clipped from V and 3 bases from J, the junction kept 7 bases outside the gene matches. CDR1 and CDR2 (germline): MNHEY, SMNVEV (reference sequence). The CDR3 is 13 residues long.

CDR3 residues: CASTSSWGQGVSYEQYF. The CDR3 DNA reads as TGTGCCAGTACATCGTCTTGGGGACAGGGGGTATCCTACGAGCAGTACTTC. The J gene is TRBJ2-7, the V gene TRBV19, with 11 bases aligning to TRBD1. CDR3 length equals 17 residues. The germline V gene has CDR1 LNHDA and CDR2 SQIVND (reference sequence). V lost 7 bases and J lost 1; bases outside the gene matches: 12.

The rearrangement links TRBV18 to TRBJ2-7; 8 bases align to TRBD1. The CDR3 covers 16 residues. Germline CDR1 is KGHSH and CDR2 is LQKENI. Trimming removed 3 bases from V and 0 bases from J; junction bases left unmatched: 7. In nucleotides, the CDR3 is TGTGCCAGCTCACCGAGGGACAGGACCTTCTCCTACGAGCAGTACTTC. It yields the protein CASSPRDRTFSYEQYF.